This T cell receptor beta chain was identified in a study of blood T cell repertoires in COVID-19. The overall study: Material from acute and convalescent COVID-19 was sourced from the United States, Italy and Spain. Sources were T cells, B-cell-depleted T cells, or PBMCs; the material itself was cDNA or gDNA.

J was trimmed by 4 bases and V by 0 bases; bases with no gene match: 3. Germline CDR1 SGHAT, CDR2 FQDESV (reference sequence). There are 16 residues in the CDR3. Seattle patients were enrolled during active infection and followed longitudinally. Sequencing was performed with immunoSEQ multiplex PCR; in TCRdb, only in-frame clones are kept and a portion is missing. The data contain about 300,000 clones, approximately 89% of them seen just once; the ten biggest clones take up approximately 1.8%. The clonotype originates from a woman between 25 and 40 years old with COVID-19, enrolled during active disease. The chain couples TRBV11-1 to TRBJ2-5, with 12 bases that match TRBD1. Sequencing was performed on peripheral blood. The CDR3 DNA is TGTGCCAGCAGCTTAGCCGGGACAGGGGGCGTAGAGACCCAGTACTTC. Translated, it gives CASSLAGTGGVETQYF.